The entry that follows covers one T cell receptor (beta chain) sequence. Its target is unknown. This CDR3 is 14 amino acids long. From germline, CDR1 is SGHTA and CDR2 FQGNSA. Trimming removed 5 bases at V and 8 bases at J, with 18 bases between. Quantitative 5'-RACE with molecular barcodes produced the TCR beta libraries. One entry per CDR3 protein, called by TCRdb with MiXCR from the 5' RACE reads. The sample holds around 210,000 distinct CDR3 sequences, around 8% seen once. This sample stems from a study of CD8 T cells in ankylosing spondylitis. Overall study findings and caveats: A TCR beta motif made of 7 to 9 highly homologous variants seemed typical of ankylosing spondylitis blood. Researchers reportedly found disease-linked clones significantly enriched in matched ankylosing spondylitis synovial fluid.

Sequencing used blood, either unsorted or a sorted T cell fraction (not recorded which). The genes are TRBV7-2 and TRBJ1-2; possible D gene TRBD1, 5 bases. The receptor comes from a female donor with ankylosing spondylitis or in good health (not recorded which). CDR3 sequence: CASSPGTGNRGYTF. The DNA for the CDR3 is TGTGCCAGCAGCCCCGGGACGGGTAATCGGGGCTACACCTTC.